Listed below are T cell receptor beta chains from one sample, sequenced in a study of blood T cell repertoires in COVID-19. The assay was immunoSEQ multiplex PCR, and TCRdb's table has in-frame clones only and misses some. The profile shows 150,000 to 200,000 clones, almost 85% of them singletons. The sequencing input was peripheral blood. These receptors came from a man aged 18 to 30 with active or convalescent COVID-19. Each CDR3 is given with its conserved first and last residue. D genes are given only for firm matches. Clone sizes are given selectively: once, few, many, or a class where the clone is expanded.

J gene	D gene	V gene	clone size	CDR3 length	CDR3 protein	CDR3 DNA
TRBJ2-3	-	TRBV9	-	15	CASSVDSNPVDTQYF	TGTGCCAGCAGCGTAGACAGCAATCCGGTGGATACGCAGTATTTT
TRBJ1-3	TRBD1	TRBV19	-	15	CASSMPGGSGNTIYF	TGTGCCAGTAGTATGCCAGGGGGCAGTGGAAACACCATATATTTT
TRBJ2-1	-	TRBV6-6	-	15	CASSTLMSSYNEQFF	TGTGCCAGCAGTACCCTGATGTCTAGCTACAATGAGCAGTTCTTC
TRBJ2-3	TRBD1	TRBV6-2/TRBV6-3	-	12	CASSLITGEQYF	TGTGCCAGCAGCCTCATTACAGGGGAGCAGTATTTT
TRBJ1-4	TRBD1	TRBV5-6	-	15	CASSFGRGPGEKLFF	TGTGCCAGCAGCTTTGGCAGGGGGCCAGGGGAAAAACTGTTTTTT
TRBJ2-1	TRBD2	TRBV5-6	-	16	CASSRLAGSSYNEQFF	TGTGCCAGCAGCAGACTAGCGGGAAGCTCCTACAATGAGCAGTTCTTC
TRBJ2-5	TRBD1	TRBV19	-	16	CASSIGPGTAQETQYF	TGTGCCAGTAGTATAGGCCCTGGGACAGCACAGGAGACCCAGTACTTC
TRBJ2-7	TRBD1	TRBV18	-	17	CASSPLGQGAVNPEQYF	TGTGCCAGCTCACCGTTGGGACAGGGGGCGGTTAACCCCGAGCAGTACTTC
TRBJ2-5	-	TRBV7-9	-	13	CASSASVQETQYF	TGTGCCAGCAGCGCCTCGGTTCAAGAGACCCAGTACTTC
TRBJ1-2	-	TRBV27	-	15	CASSLDRGANYGYTF	TGTGCCAGCAGTTTGGATCGGGGGGCTAACTATGGCTACACCTTC
TRBJ1-1	-	TRBV29-1	-	13	CSVARVLNTEAFF	TGCAGCGTAGCCAGGGTTCTGAACACTGAAGCTTTCTTT
TRBJ1-5	-	TRBV3-1/TRBV3-2	-	13	CASKRTGNQPQHF	TGTGCCAGCAAGAGGACAGGCAATCAGCCCCAGCATTTT
TRBJ1-3	-	TRBV5-1	once	14	CASIRTEQRDTIYF	TGCGCCAGCATCAGGACAGAACAAAGGGACACCATATATTTT
TRBJ2-1	TRBD1	TRBV30	once	15	CAWSVRDRAKNEQFF	TGTGCCTGGAGTGTTCGGGACAGAGCCAAGAATGAGCAGTTCTTC
TRBJ2-7	TRBD1	TRBV10-3	-	14	CAIRPFTGGYVQYF	TGTGCCATCAGGCCCTTTACAGGGGGGTATGTTCAGTACTTC
TRBJ2-1	-	TRBV7-8	-	14	CASSLSSGNNEQFF	TGTGCCAGCAGCCTTAGCTCAGGGAACAATGAGCAGTTCTTC
TRBJ1-1	-	TRBV25-1	-	13	CASSELEQGRAFF	TGTGCCAGCAGTGAATTAGAGCAGGGGCGCGCTTTCTTT
TRBJ1-6	TRBD1	TRBV7-9	-	16	CASSTQTGGYASPLHF	TGTGCCAGCAGCACTCAGACAGGGGGATACGCATCACCCCTCCACTTT
TRBJ1-2	TRBD1	TRBV9	-	13	CASRGTEIYGYTF	TGTGCCAGCAGGGGGACAGAGATCTATGGCTACACCTTC
TRBJ2-3	-	TRBV18	once	15	CASSPQGVSTDTQYF	TGTGCCAGCTCACCACAGGGGGTTAGCACAGATACGCAGTATTTT
TRBJ2-3	-	TRBV19	-	15	CASSWGAADTDTQYF	TGTGCCAGTAGTTGGGGCGCGGCGGACACAGATACGCAGTATTTT
TRBJ1-6	TRBD1	TRBV6-6	-	14	CASSSGQGYSPLHF	TGTGCCAGCAGTTCGGGACAGGGGTATTCACCCCTCCACTTT
TRBJ1-6	TRBD1	TRBV27	-	19	CASSLGQGNPLIYNSPLHF	TGTGCCAGCAGTCTCGGACAGGGCAATCCATTAATTTATAATTCACCCCTCCACTTT
TRBJ2-3	TRBD2	TRBV5-1	-	15	CASSTLAGETDTQYF	TGCGCCAGCAGCACACTAGCGGGAGAGACAGATACGCAGTATTTT
TRBJ2-1	TRBD1	TRBV2	-	20	CASIRSGQGARSIRSPEQFF	TGTGCCAGCATTCGATCGGGACAGGGGGCGAGATCAATTCGCTCCCCTGAGCAGTTCTTC
TRBJ1-1	TRBD1	TRBV12-5	-	20	CASGLAGKDRGMPVNTEAFF	TGTGCTAGTGGTTTGGCGGGAAAAGACAGGGGTATGCCCGTGAACACTGAAGCTTTCTTT
TRBJ2-1	-	TRBV6-2/TRBV6-3	-	16	CASSGRSLALYNEQFF	TGTGCCAGCAGTGGAAGGAGTCTAGCGCTCTACAATGAGCAGTTCTTC
TRBJ2-5	-	TRBV9	once	13	CASSVDSGKTQYF	TGTGCCAGCAGCGTAGATTCCGGGAAGACCCAGTACTTC
TRBJ2-7	TRBD1	TRBV5-6	few	15	CASSLIGQGVYEQYF	TGTGCCAGCAGCTTGATAGGACAGGGGGTCTACGAGCAGTACTTC
TRBJ1-2	TRBD1	TRBV10-1	many	18	CARKKERDRKRGVYGYTF	TGCGCCAGAAAAAAAGAAAGGGACAGGAAGAGGGGAGTCTATGGCTACACCTTC
TRBJ2-6	-	TRBV7-2	-	14	CASSAYSGANVLTF	TGTGCCAGCAGCGCCTACTCTGGGGCCAACGTCCTGACTTTC
TRBJ2-5	-	TRBV25-1	-	14	CASRAALTRETQYF	TGTGCCAGCAGGGCGGCCCTCACCCGAGAGACCCAGTACTTC
TRBJ1-2	TRBD1	TRBV5-8	-	15	CASSLGDSVNYGYTF	TGTGCCAGCAGCCTTGGGGACAGCGTAAACTATGGCTACACCTTC
TRBJ2-3	-	TRBV5-1	-	17	CASSPFPRTENTDTQYF	TGCGCCAGCAGCCCATTCCCCCGGACAGAAAACACAGATACGCAGTATTTT
TRBJ2-4	TRBD2	TRBV20-1	-	18	CSASGQGTSGRAEHIQYF	TGCAGTGCTAGTGGACAGGGTACTAGCGGGAGGGCCGAGCACATTCAGTACTTC
TRBJ2-2	-	TRBV24-1	-	15	CATSSPGGQTGELFF	TGTGCCACCAGTTCCCCAGGGGGGCAAACCGGGGAGCTGTTTTTT
TRBJ2-7	-	TRBV4-1	-	15	CASSQVNSPSYEQYF	TGCGCCAGCAGCCAAGTCAACAGTCCTTCCTACGAGCAGTACTTC
TRBJ1-5	TRBD1	TRBV4-1	few	16	CASSQQTGAPNQPQHF	TGCGCCAGCAGCCAGCAGACAGGGGCCCCCAATCAGCCCCAGCATTTT
TRBJ2-1	TRBD1	TRBV7-8	-	15	CASSPGTGASGEQFF	TGTGCCAGCAGCCCCGGGACAGGTGCTTCAGGTGAGCAGTTCTTC
TRBJ2-3	-	TRBV9	once	12	CASSVAENTQYF	TGTGCCAGCAGCGTAGCGGAGAACACGCAGTATTTT